Sequencing of this T cell receptor beta chain was carried out in a study of T cells after yellow fever vaccination (dated by TCRdb to the late 2010s). About the study as a whole: Libraries from fractions with low cell numbers were prepared with the SMART-Seq v4 Ultra Low Input RNA kit. To follow T-cell clones before and after both primary and booster YFV17D yellow fever vaccination, bulk TCR alpha and beta repertoires underwent longitudinal sequencing. Two healthy male donors, one aged 18 to 29 and one aged 30 to 40 years, made up the cohort. Blood was drawn at multiple timepoints before and after primary and secondary immunization, with bulk PBMC replicates and cell subsets isolated.

After removal of 2 bases from V and 4 bases from J, the junction retains 6 bases not matched to a gene. CDR1 and CDR2, looked up from the germline V gene, are MNHEY and SVGEGT. The CDR3 runs 15 residues from the cysteine to the phenylalanine. The DNA shown is the 45-base CDR3, in frame from base 1. Sequenced on an Illumina NovaSeq 6000. TCR cDNA was synthesized by 5'RACE template switching, through which a universal primer site and unique molecular identifiers were introduced. cDNA synthesis was primed from both the TCR alpha and TCR beta constant segments. Library amplification used two PCR steps, and the second PCR step added sample barcodes and sequencing adapters. Sequencing of the libraries was done on either Illumina HiSeq 2500 (2x100 bp) or NovaSeq (2x150 bp). The paper's data handling went like this. MIGEC handled demultiplexing of reads and collapsing into UMI consensus sequences, while MiXCR performed V(D)J alignment. Clonotypes responding to the vaccine were identified with edgeR on replicate PBMC samples, with the criteria of FDR below 0.01 and a log2 fold change above 5 up to day 15. Bulk clonotypes were assigned CD4 or CD8 identity according to which sequenced CD4 or CD8 repertoire held them at higher abundance. TCRdb applied fastp at Q25 and MiXCR to the public reads, then kept only in-frame beta chains. All rows with the same CDR3 protein become a single entry with the most common DNA and genes. The V and J calls follow TCRdb's processing rather than the paper's. The sample table holds roughly 350,000 distinct CDR3 sequences, of which 4.1% were seen once. About 26% of the sample is taken by the ten largest.

This clonotype was seen at least ten times. Its target antigen remains unknown. The input lacks base qualities; no much larger clone sits a single base away. Taken with the paper, the label for treatment or condition translates to: live attenuated yellow fever vaccine strain. At each blood-draw timepoint, two biological replicates of bulk PBMCs were obtained. A standard Ficoll-Paque protocol was used to isolate PBMCs from peripheral blood. RNA was extracted with TriZol from bulk PBMCs, CD4 and CD8 fractions, and dextramer-positive and dextramer-negative fractions. What the work shows at the level of the full study, not this receptor alone: After the booster, most clones that had expanded after primary vaccination were detected again (nearly 97% of CD4 and more than 80% of CD8), suggesting broad maintenance of memory. Compared with the primary T-cell response, the secondary T-cell response was weaker but faster, peaking on day 5 rather than day 15. A small share of clonotypes occurred in both CD4 and CD8 compartments, likely arising from convergent recombination. Computational filtering was required because FACS-sorted repertoires could contain abundant contaminating clonotypes from the bulk population. Only a couple of donors were included in the study, so the extent to which the findings can be generalized is limited.

The sequence joins TRBV6-2 or TRBV6-3 to TRBJ2-5; 8 bases in the middle match TRBD2. The sequenced sample was PBMCs, obtained 5 days after the yellow fever booster vaccination. This clonotype originated in a man aged 18-30 years who received the YFV17D yellow fever vaccine. CDR3 loop: CASSYPSGGRETQYF. DNA sequence: TGTGCCAGCAGTTACCCCTCGGGGGGGCGAGAGACCCAGTACTTC.